This T cell receptor beta chain was captured in a study of T-cell reconstitution after alpha-beta-depleted transplantation in children. CDR3 length: 13 residues. CDR1 MGHRA and CDR2 YSYEKL come from the germline V gene. Trimming stripped 0 bases from V and 4 bases from J, with 5 bases between. The TCRbeta library incorporated unique molecular identifiers. Each CDR3 protein gets one entry after TCRdb re-called the PCR reads with MiXCR. The data contain approximately 350,000 distinct CDR3 sequences, 15% to 20% of them singletons. Study findings and constraints: In some patients, recipient T cells and intrathymic progenitors surviving conditioning explained high day-60 diversity. Newly produced T cells mostly provided counts and TCRbeta diversity after one year, as hyperexpanded clones declined.

In regard to this clonotype: The antigen remains undetermined.

The source material was PBMCs, mostly from graft donor cells, sampled 360 days after TCRalphabeta/CD19-depleted stem cell transplant. This receptor was obtained from a male patient aged 2-10 years who had a stem cell transplant for acute lymphoblastic leukemia, so the T cells may come from the graft donor. J is TRBJ2-3 and V is TRBV4-1; D gene unclear. The CDR3 region has the DNA TGCGCCAGCAGCCAAGAGAGTCCAGATACGCAGTATTTT. Protein: CASSQESPDTQYF.